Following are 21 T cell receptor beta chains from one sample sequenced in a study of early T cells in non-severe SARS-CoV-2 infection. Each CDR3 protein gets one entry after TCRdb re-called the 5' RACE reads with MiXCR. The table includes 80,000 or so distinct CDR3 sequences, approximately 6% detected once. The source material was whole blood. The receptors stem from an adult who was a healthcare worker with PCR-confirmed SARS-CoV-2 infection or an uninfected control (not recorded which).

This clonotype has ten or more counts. CDR3 sequence (DNA): TGTGCCAGCGGAATTGGACGTGGCAATGAGCAGTTCTTC. It is translated as CASGIGRGNEQFF. This chain connects TRBV6-6 to TRBJ2-1, with D unresolved. The CDR3 runs to 13 residues. V was trimmed by 8 bases and J by 6 bases, leaving 14 bases between them. Germline lookup yields CDR1 MNHNY and CDR2 SVGAGI (reference sequence).

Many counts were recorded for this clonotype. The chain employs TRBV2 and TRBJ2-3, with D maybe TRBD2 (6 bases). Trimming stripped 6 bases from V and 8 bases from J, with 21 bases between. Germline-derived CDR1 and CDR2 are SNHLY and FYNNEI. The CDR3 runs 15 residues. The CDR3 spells CASRGRESRSATQYF. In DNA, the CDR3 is TGTGCCAGCAGAGGTCGGGAGAGTCGTTCGGCTACGCAGTATTTT.

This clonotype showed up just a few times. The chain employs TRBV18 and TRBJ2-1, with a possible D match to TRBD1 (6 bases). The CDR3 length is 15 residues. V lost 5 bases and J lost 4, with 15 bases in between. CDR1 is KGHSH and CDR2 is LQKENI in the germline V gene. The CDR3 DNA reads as TGTGCCAGCTCAGCGACCGGGACATCTTACAATGAGCAGTTCTTC. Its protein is CASSATGTSYNEQFF.

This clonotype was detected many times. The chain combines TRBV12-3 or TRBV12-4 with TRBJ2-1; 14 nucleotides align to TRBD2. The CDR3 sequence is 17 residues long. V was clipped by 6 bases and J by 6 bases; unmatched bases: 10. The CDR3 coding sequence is TGTGCCAGCAGCCTTCACCTCGGGACTAGCGGGAGCAATGAGCAGTTCTTC. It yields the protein CASSLHLGTSGSNEQFF.

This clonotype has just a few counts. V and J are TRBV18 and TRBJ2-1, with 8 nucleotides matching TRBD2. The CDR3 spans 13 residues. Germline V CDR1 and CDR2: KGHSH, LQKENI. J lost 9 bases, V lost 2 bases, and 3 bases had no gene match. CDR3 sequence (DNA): TGTGCCAGCTCACCATCCGGGGGGGGTGAGCAGTTCTTC. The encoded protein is CASSPSGGGEQFF.

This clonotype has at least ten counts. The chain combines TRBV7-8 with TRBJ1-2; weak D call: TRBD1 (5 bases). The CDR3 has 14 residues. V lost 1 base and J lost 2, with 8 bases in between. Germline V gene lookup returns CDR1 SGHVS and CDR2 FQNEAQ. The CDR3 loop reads CASSLVGRNYGYTF. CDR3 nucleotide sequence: TGTGCCAGCAGCTTAGTGGGACGGAACTATGGCTACACCTTC.

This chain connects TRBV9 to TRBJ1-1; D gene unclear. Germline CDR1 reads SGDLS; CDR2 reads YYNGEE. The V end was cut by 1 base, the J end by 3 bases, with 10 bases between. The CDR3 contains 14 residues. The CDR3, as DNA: TGTGCCAGCAGCGTATCCGCCAGAGACACTGAAGCTTTCTTT. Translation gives CASSVSARDTEAFF.

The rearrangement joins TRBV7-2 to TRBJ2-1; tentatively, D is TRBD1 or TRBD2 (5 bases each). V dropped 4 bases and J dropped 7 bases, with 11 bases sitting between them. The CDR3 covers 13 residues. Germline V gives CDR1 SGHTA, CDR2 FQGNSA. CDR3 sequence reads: CASSSPGPNEQFF. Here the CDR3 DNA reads TGTGCCAGCAGCTCCCCGGGACCTAATGAGCAGTTCTTC.

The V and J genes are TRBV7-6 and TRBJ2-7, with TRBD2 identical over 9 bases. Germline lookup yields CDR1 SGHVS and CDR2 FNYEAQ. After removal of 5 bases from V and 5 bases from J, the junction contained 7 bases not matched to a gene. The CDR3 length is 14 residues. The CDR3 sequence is CASSQALAGNEQYF. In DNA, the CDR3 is TGTGCCAGCAGCCAAGCTCTAGCGGGGAACGAGCAGTACTTC.

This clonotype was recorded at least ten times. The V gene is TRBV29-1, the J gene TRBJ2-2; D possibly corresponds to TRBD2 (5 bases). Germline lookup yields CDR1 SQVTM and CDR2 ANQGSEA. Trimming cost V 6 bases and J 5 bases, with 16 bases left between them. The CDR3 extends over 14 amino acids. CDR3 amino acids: CSVRRGFGTGELFF. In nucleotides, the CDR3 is TGCAGCGTCCGACGGGGATTCGGGACCGGGGAGCTGTTTTTT.

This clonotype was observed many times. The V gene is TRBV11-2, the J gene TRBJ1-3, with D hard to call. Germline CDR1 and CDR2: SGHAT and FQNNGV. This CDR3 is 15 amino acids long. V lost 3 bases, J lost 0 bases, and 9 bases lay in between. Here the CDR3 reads CASSFLPSSGNTIYF. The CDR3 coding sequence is TGTGCCAGCAGCTTTCTTCCGAGCTCTGGAAACACCATATATTTT.

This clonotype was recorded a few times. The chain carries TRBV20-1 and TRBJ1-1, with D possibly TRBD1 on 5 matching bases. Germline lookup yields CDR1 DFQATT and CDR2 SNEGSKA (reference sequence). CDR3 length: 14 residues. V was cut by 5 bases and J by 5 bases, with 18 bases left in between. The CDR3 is CSAELGTTRTEAFF. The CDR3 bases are TGCAGTGCTGAATTAGGGACGACCCGAACTGAAGCTTTCTTT.

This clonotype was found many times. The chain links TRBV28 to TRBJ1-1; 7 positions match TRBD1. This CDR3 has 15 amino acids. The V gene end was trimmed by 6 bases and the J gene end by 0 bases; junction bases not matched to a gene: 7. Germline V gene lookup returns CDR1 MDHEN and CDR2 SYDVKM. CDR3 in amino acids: CASSGQVGMNTEAFF. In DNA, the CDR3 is TGTGCCAGCAGCGGACAGGTCGGGATGAACACTGAAGCTTTCTTT. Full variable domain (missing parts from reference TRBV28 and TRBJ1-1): DVKVTQSSRYLVKRTGEKVFLECVQDMDHENMFWYRQDPGLGLRLIYFSYDVKMKEKGDIPEGYSVSREKKERFSLILESASTNQTSMYLCASSGQVGMNTEAFFGQGTRLTVV.

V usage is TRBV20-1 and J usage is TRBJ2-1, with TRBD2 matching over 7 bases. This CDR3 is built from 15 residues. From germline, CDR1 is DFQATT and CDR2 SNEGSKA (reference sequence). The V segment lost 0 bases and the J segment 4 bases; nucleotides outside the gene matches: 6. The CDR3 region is CSARDFAGVYNEQFF. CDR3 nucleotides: TGCAGTGCTAGAGATTTTGCGGGGGTATACAATGAGCAGTTCTTC.

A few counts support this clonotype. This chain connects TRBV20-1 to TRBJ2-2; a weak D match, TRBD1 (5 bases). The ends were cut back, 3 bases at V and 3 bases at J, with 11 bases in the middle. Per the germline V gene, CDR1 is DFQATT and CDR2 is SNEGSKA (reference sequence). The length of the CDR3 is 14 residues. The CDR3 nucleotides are TGCAGTGCTAGGGCAGGGCCGTACACCGGGGAGCTGTTTTTT. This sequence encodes CSARAGPYTGELFF.

The CDR3 DNA reads as TGCAGTGCTAGTGGACAGACTAACTATGGCTACACCTTC. Its protein is CSASGQTNYGYTF. The chain carries TRBV20-1 and TRBJ1-2; D is possibly TRBD1 (6 bases). Trimming cost V 3 bases and J 0 bases, with 8 bases left between them. The CDR3 runs to 13 residues. The V gene's germline CDR1 is DFQATT and CDR2 SNEGSKA (reference sequence).

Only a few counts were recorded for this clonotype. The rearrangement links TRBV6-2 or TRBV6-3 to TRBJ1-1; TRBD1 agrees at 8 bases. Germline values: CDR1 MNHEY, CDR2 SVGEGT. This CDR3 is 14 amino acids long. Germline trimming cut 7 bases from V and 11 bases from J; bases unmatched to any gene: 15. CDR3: CASNRGQAPKVAFF. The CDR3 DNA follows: TGTGCCAGCAATCGGGGACAGGCCCCTAAAGTGGCTTTCTTT.

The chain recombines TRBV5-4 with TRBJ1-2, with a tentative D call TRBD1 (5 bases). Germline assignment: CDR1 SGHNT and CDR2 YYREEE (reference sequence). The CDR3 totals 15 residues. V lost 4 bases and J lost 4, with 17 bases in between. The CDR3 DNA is TGTGCCAGCAGCCTACGTGGGGGTCCCTTCTATGGCTACACCTTC. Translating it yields CASSLRGGPFYGYTF.

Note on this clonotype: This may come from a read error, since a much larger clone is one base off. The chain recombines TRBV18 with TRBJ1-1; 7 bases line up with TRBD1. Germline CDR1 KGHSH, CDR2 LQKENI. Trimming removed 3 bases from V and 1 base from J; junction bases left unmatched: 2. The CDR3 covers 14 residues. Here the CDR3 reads CASSPDRENTEAFF. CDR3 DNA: TGTGCCAGCTCACCCGACAGGGAGAACACTGAAGCTTTCTTT.

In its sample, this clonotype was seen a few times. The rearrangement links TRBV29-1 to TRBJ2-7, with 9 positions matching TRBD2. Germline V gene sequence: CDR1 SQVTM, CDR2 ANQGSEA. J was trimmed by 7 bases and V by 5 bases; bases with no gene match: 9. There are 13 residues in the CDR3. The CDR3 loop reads CSVSGGQYREQYF. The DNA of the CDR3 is TGCAGCGTTAGCGGGGGGCAATATCGGGAGCAGTACTTC.

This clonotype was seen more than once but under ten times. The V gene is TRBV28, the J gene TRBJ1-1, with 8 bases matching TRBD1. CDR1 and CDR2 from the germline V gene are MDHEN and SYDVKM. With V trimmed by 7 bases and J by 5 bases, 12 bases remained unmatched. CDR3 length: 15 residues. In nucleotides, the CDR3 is TGTGCCAGCAAGGGGTATCAGGGGGCGCGAACTGAAGCTTTCTTT. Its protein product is CASKGYQGARTEAFF.